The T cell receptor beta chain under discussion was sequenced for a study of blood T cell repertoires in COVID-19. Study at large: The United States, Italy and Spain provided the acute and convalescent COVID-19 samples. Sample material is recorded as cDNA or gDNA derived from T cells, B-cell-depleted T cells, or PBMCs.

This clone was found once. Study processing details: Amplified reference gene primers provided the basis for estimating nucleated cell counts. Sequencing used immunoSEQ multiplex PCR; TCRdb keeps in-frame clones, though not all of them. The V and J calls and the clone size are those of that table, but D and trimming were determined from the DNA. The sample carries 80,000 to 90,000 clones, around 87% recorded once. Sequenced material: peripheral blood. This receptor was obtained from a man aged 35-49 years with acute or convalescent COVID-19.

CDR3 protein: CASSPLLAGGPHNEQFF. CDR3 bases: TGTGCCAGCTCACCACTGTTAGCGGGAGGGCCCCACAATGAGCAGTTCTTC. The rearrangement links TRBV18 to TRBJ2-1; 11 positions agree with TRBD2. This CDR3 region has 17 residues. Germline loops: CDR1 KGHSH, CDR2 LQKENI. The V segment lost 1 base and the J segment 5 bases; nucleotides outside the gene matches: 7. The complete variable domain, with remaining parts taken from reference TRBV18 and TRBJ2-1, reads NAGVMQNPRHLVRRRGQEARLRCSPMKGHSHVYWYRQLPEEGLKFMVYLQKENIIDESGMPKERFSAEFPKEGPSILRIQQVVRGDSAAYFCASSPLLAGGPHNEQFFGPGTRLTVL.